A single sample gave rise to the 21 T cell receptor beta chains below, sequenced in a study of T cells after yellow fever vaccination. Each CDR3 protein is one row after TCRdb ran MiXCR on the 5' RACE reads. The sample records about 320,000 distinct CDR3 sequences, over 8.5% being singletons. The sample was CD4+ T cells sorted from PBMCs, taken 45 days after the yellow fever booster vaccination. These receptors were obtained from a man younger than 35 who received the YFV17D yellow fever vaccine.

The V call is TRBV4-3, the J call TRBJ2-1; 7 nucleotides align to TRBD2. The CDR3 sequence is 18 residues long. CDR1 and CDR2 from the germline V gene are LGHNA and YSLEER. The junction had 11 bases not matched to a gene; V was cut back by 1 base and J by 2 bases. The chain's CDR3 is CASSQAAGLVGAYNEQFF. Here the CDR3 DNA reads TGCGCCAGCAGCCAAGCAGCGGGGTTAGTGGGGGCCTACAATGAGCAGTTCTTC.

This clonotype was detected ten times or more. The chain joins TRBV11-2 to TRBJ1-1; D is possibly TRBD1 (5 bases). V was pared by 5 bases and J by 5 bases, with 9 bases between. Germline CDR1 and CDR2: SGHAT and FQNNGV. The CDR3 has 12 amino acids. CDR3 nucleotide sequence: TGTGCCAGCAGCCCAGGGATTACTGAAGCTTTCTTT. This translates into CASSPGITEAFF.

The chain joins TRBV4-1 to TRBJ1-2; tentative D call: TRBD1 (5 bases). The CDR3 loop spans 14 amino acids. In germline, CDR1 is MGHRA, CDR2 YSYEKL. Trimming left V 2 bases short and J 4 bases short, with 11 bases between. CDR3 protein: CASSQRTIPYGYTF. The CDR3 bases are TGCGCCAGCAGCCAACGGACAATACCCTATGGCTACACCTTC.

The table lists this clonotype with a few counts. This chain uses TRBV20-1 with TRBJ1-4; 7 positions match TRBD1. Germline CDR1 DFQATT, CDR2 SNEGSKA (reference sequence). The CDR3 is 15 amino acids. Trimming removed 0 bases from V and 4 bases from J; junction bases left unmatched: 5. The CDR3 loop is CSARDLPGGNEKLFF. In DNA, the CDR3 is TGCAGTGCTAGAGATCTCCCAGGGGGTAATGAAAAACTGTTTTTT.

The chain is built from TRBV20-1 and TRBJ2-7, with TRBD1 matching 11 bases. J gave up 4 bases and V 4 bases, and 9 bases lay outside the gene matches. The CDR3 is made up of 15 amino acids. Germline V gene data show CDR1 as DFQATT and CDR2 as SNEGSKA (reference sequence). The CDR3 DNA sequence: TGCAGTGCTACCAAGGCAGGGACAGGGGGTTACGAGCAGTACTTC. It codes for CSATKAGTGGYEQYF.

This clonotype showed up just a few times. The rearrangement joins TRBV5-1 to TRBJ1-2, with a possible D match to TRBD1 (5 bases). This CDR3 spans 19 amino acids. Germline CDR1 SGHRS, CDR2 YFSETQ. The ends were cut back, 0 bases at V and 6 bases at J, with 27 bases in the middle. CDR3 DNA: TGCGCCAGCAGCTTGGCCACGGAGGGCACAGGCTTCGGAGGTGATGGCTACACCTTC. It codes for CASSLATEGTGFGGDGYTF.

Only a few counts were recorded for this clonotype. V and J are TRBV4-2 and TRBJ1-6; D call uncertain. Trimming took off 0 bases at V and 3 bases at J, with 15 bases between the two ends. The germline V gene encodes CDR1 LGHNA and CDR2 YNFKEQ. The CDR3 covers 18 residues. The CDR3 protein is CASSQESPRTYYNSPLHF. The CDR3, as DNA: TGTGCCAGCAGCCAAGAAAGCCCCAGGACGTACTATAATTCACCCCTCCACTTT.

This sequence joins TRBV18 and TRBJ1-5, with D hard to call. Germline CDR1 KGHSH, CDR2 LQKENI. The germline V and J ends were trimmed by 2 bases and 4 bases, with 12 bases remaining between them. This CDR3 is built from 15 residues. The CDR3 region is CASSPGNVRNQPQHF. CDR3 sequence (DNA): TGTGCCAGCTCACCAGGGAATGTACGTAATCAGCCCCAGCATTTT.

This clonotype showed up just a few times. The chain employs TRBV9 and TRBJ2-1, with D tentatively TRBD1 (6 bases). The V gene's germline CDR1 is SGDLS and CDR2 YYNGEE. The CDR3 covers 16 residues. Trimming pared 2 bases from V and 0 bases from J, leaving 12 bases between. The CDR3 reads CASSVSGGSSYNEQFF. The DNA of the CDR3 is TGTGCCAGCAGCGTTAGTGGGGGCAGCTCCTACAATGAGCAGTTCTTC.

This clonotype was detected a few times. The chain has TRBV7-9 and TRBJ2-3; TRBD1 agrees at 7 bases. Germline V gene sequence: CDR1 SEHNR, CDR2 FQNEAQ (reference sequence). V lost 5 bases to trimming and J lost 5 bases; unmatched junction nucleotides: 13. This CDR3 has 16 amino acids. DNA of the CDR3: TGTGCCAGCAGCAGCCGAAGGGGGCAGGGTGGAGATACGCAGTATTTT. Translating gives CASSSRRGQGGDTQYF.

This sequence joins TRBV2 and TRBJ2-5; 7 bases agree with TRBD2. Germline lookup yields CDR1 SNHLY and CDR2 FYNNEI. The trim removed 4 bases at V and 7 bases at J, leaving 3 bases unmatched. This CDR3 is built from 12 residues. CDR3 bases: TGTGCCAGCAGTGGGACTAGTGGGACCCAGTACTTC. Its translation: CASSGTSGTQYF.

This clonotype was observed a few times. The genes are TRBV4-1 and TRBJ2-7, with D uncertain. The CDR3 has 14 amino acids. The V gene's germline CDR1 is MGHRA and CDR2 YSYEKL. Trimming shortened V by 1 base and J by 1 base, and 8 bases separated the two germline ends. The CDR3 DNA follows: TGCGCCAGCAGCCAAGTCGGGCATTCCTACGAGCAGTACGTC. This sequence encodes CASSQVGHSYEQYV.

This clonotype has only a few counts. Because the CDR3 is missing its conserved closing phenylalanine or tryptophan, this is likely a read error. V and J are TRBV6-6 and TRBJ1-2; unclear D gene. With 3 bases removed from V and 4 bases from J, the gap between germline ends came to 12 bases. The CDR3 consists of 14 residues. Germline values: CDR1 MNHNY, CDR2 SVGAGI (reference sequence). The CDR3, as DNA: TGTGCCAGCAGTTATCGGGGTAACGTCTATGGCTACACCTCC. It codes for CASSYRGNVYGYTS.

This clonotype was detected a few times. V is TRBV20-1 and J is TRBJ2-2, with D hard to call. This CDR3 has 14 residues. V dropped 0 bases and J dropped 1 base, with 6 bases sitting between them. Germline lookup yields CDR1 DFQATT and CDR2 SNEGSKA (reference sequence). The CDR3 sequence: CSARDPRNTGELFF. CDR3 coding DNA: TGCAGTGCTAGAGATCCCAGGAACACCGGGGAGCTGTTTTTT.

Only a few counts were recorded for this clonotype. The genes are TRBV7-8 and TRBJ2-3; TRBD2 aligns across 16 bases. This CDR3 comprises 18 residues. The V segment lost 5 bases and the J segment 0 bases; nucleotides outside the gene matches: 5. CDR1 is SGHVS and CDR2 is FQNEAQ in the germline V gene. CDR3 DNA: TGTGCCAGCAGCCTGGGACTAGCGGGGGGGCTTAGCACAGATACGCAGTATTTT. This codes for CASSLGLAGGLSTDTQYF.

This clonotype was observed a few times. The V and J genes are TRBV5-1 and TRBJ1-6; D call uncertain. V was cut by 1 base and J by 7 bases, with 12 bases left in between. CDR1 and CDR2 from the germline V gene are SGHRS and YFSETQ. The length of the CDR3 is 15 residues. CDR3 residues: CASSLLDRTNSPLHF. The CDR3, as DNA: TGCGCCAGCAGCTTGCTGGACCGGACCAATTCACCCCTCCACTTT.

The table lists this clonotype with a few counts. The V gene is TRBV20-1, the J gene TRBJ2-7; D is tentatively TRBD1 or TRBD2 (5 bases each). Germline CDR1 reads DFQATT; CDR2 reads SNEGSKA (reference sequence). The V and J ends lost 0 bases and 2 bases respectively, with 17 bases between them. The length of the CDR3 is 16 residues. CDR3 amino acids: CSARESPGSPPYEQYV. Written as DNA, the CDR3 is TGCAGTGCTAGAGAATCCCCAGGGAGCCCCCCCTACGAGCAGTACGTC.

This clonotype has only a few counts. The CDR3 DNA reads as TGCGCCAGCAGCCTGGGGACACTGGAAAATTCACCCCTCCACTTT. Translated: CASSLGTLENSPLHF. The chain uses TRBV5-1 and TRBJ1-6; the D gene is possibly TRBD1 (6 bases). Trimming cost V 4 bases and J 7 bases, with 15 bases left between them. The CDR3 has 15 amino acids. Per germline, CDR1 SGHRS and CDR2 YFSETQ.

The chain uses TRBV20-1 and TRBJ1-6, with D unresolved. The V and J ends lost 1 base and 10 bases respectively, with 8 bases between them. The CDR3 is 12 amino acids. Germline V gene sequence: CDR1 DFQATT, CDR2 SNEGSKA (reference sequence). CDR3 amino acids: CSARATCSPLHF. For the CDR3, the DNA is TGCAGTGCTAGAGCCACGTGCTCACCCCTCCACTTT.

This clonotype has ten or more counts. The rearrangement uses TRBV24-1 and TRBJ2-2, with D possibly matching TRBD2 (6 bases). The germline CDR1 and CDR2 sequences are KGHDR and SFDVKD. Between the trimmed V and J ends, which lost 4 bases and 2 bases, there was a span of 7 bases. The CDR3 has 14 amino acids. The CDR3 bases are TGTGCCACCAGTGACGGGGGAAACACCGGGGAGCTGTTTTTT. Protein: CATSDGGNTGELFF.

V and J are TRBV29-1 and TRBJ2-3; 11 nucleotides match TRBD2. V lost 6 bases and J lost 8; bases outside the gene matches: 10. The CDR3 contains 14 residues. CDR1 SQVTM and CDR2 ANQGSEA come from the germline V gene. The CDR3 region is CSVGTSGVSGTQYF. CDR3 sequence (DNA): TGCAGCGTAGGGACTAGCGGAGTCTCGGGTACGCAGTATTTT.